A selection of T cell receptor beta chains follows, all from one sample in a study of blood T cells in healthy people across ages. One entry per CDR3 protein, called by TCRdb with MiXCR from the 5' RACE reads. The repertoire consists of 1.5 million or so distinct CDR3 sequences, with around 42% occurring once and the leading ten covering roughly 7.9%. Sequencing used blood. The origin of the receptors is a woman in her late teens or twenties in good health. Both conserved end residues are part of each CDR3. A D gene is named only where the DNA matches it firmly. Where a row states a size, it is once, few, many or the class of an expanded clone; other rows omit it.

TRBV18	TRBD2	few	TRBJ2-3	TGTGCCAGCTCACCAAAACCACAACTAGCGGGAAACACAGATACGCAGTATTTT	CASSPKPQLAGNTDTQYF
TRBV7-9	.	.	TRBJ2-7	TGTGCCAGCAGCTTAGGGTCTCCGCCAGGGGGGAATGAGCAGTACTTC	CASSLGSPPGGNEQYF
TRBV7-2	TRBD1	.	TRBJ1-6	TGTGCCAGCTCCCCCCCGGGACGGCAGGGGGTCTCACCCCTCCACTTT	CASSPPGRQGVSPLHF
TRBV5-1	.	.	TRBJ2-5	TGCGCCAGCAGCCGAGTTGGGACGGAAGAGACCCAGTACTTC	CASSRVGTEETQYF
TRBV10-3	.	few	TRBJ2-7	TGTGCCATCAGTGACGGCAGCTACGAGCAGTACTTC	CAISDGSYEQYF
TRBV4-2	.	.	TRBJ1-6	TGTGCCAGCAGCCAAGACGGTTATAATTCACCCCTCCACTTT	CASSQDGYNSPLHF
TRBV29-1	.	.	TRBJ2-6	TGCAGCCTTGCAACGGGGTCTGGGGCCAACGTCCTGACTTTC	CSLATGSGANVLTF
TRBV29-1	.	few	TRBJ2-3	TGCAGCGTCAAACTAGTCCTCACAGATACGCAGTATTTT	CSVKLVLTDTQYF
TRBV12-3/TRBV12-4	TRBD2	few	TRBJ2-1	TGTGCCAGCCGAAGGACTAGCGGGAGGAATGAGCAGTTCTTC	CASRRTSGRNEQFF
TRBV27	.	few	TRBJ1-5	TGTGCCAGCATGGCAACGCTGTATAGCAATCAGCCCCAGCATTTT	CASMATLYSNQPQHF
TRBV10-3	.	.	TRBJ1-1	TGTGCCATCAAGAGAGGGCTGGAGACTGAAGCTTTCTTT	CAIKRGLETEAFF
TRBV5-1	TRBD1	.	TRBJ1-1	TGCGCCAGCAGCTTGTACAGGGGAGACACTGAAGCTTTCTTT	CASSLYRGDTEAFF
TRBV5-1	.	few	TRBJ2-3	TGCGCCAGCAGCTTGGGAATAGCTGCAGATACGCAGTATTTT	CASSLGIAADTQYF
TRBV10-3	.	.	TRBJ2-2	TGTGCCATCAGTGTGGAGGGTTTCACCGGGGAGCTGTTTTTT	CAISVEGFTGELFF
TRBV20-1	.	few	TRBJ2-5	TGCAGTGCTAGAGGGGTGGGAGCGGACCAAGAGACCCAGTACTTC	CSARGVGADQETQYF
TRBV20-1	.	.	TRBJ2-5	TGCAGTGCTAGAGAGTATCTCCCAGAGACCCAGTACTTC	CSAREYLPETQYF
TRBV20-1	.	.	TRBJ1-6	TGCAGTGCTAATAGGGCTAGCTCCTATAATTCACCCCTCCACTTT	CSANRASSYNSPLHF
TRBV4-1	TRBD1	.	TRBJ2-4	TGCGCCAGCAGCCAAGGGGGCCCGGGACAGCAGGAAGAGCAGTACTTC	CASSQGGPGQQEEQYF
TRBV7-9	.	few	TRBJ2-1	TGTGCCAGCAGTGTTGCGGACGTCCTGAATGAGCAGTTCTTC	CASSVADVLNEQFF
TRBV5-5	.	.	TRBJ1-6	TGTGCCAGCAGCCCCCTAGGGGGGGCGAAGTCACCCCTCCACTTT	CASSPLGGAKSPLHF
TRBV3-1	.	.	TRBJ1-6	TGTGCCAGCAGCCAAGAGGGGCAGAGGACTTCACCCCTCCACTTT	CASSQEGQRTSPLHF
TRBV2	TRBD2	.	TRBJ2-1	TGTGCCAGCCCTACCGGGACTAGCGGGATCAATGAGCAGTTCTTC	CASPTGTSGINEQFF
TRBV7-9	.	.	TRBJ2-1	TGTGCCAGCCGGGCCCTGGAGCATGAGCAGTTCTTC	CASRALEHEQFF
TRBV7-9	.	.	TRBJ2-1	TGTGCCAGCAGCCCCGTGGTGTTCAATGAGCAGTTCTTC	CASSPVVFNEQFF
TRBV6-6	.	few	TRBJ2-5	TGTGCCAGCAGAACTCGAGGACAGACAGAGACCCAGTACTTC	CASRTRGQTETQYF
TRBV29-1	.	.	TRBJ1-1	TGCAGCGTTGTTCTTGACACTGAAGCTTTCTTT	CSVVLDTEAFF
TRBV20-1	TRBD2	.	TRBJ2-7	TGCAGTGCTAGCGGGAGGACTACCTACGAGCAGTACTTC	CSASGRTTYEQYF
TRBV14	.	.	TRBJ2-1	TGTGCCAGCACGGACAGGGACTATTACAATGAGCAGTTCTTC	CASTDRDYYNEQFF
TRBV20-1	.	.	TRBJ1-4	TGCAGTGCGACGGGACGGATTAATGAAAAACTGTTTTTT	CSATGRINEKLFF
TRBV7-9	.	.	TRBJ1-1	TGTGCCAGCAGCTTAGCGGCGGCTCTGAACACTGAAGCTTTCTTT	CASSLAAALNTEAFF
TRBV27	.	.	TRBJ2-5	TGTGCCAGCAGTCCCGAGGGTGTGGGATTAGAGACCCAGTACTTC	CASSPEGVGLETQYF
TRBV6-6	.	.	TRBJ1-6	TGTGCCAGCAGTTACCAACGGGGACTCTATAATTCACCCCTCCACTTT	CASSYQRGLYNSPLHF
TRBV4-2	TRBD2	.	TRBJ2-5	TGTGCCAGCAGCCAACATAGCGGGGGCGGAGAGACCCAGTACTTC	CASSQHSGGGETQYF
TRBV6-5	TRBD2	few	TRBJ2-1	TGTGCCTCCCGACTAGCGGGGATGAATGAGCAGTTCTTC	CASRLAGMNEQFF
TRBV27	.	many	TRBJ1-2	TGTGCCAGCAGTTTGGTTGGTGGAGACACCCTTAACTATGGCTACACCTTC	CASSLVGGDTLNYGYTF
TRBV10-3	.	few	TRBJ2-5	TGTGCCATCAGTGATGGAGGTTTCTCGGAGACCCAGTACTTC	CAISDGGFSETQYF